Many counts were recorded for the clone carrying this T cell receptor (beta chain). The ends were cut back, 5 bases at V and 2 bases at J, with 6 bases in the middle. The CDR3 consists of 12 residues. The germline V gene encodes CDR1 SGHVS and CDR2 FNYEAQ. This record comes from a study of naive and memory T cell subsets. Two oligonucleotides, mixed equimolar, formed the beta constant-region primer covering TRBC1 and TRBC2. MiXCR was run by TCRdb on the UMI-ligation and nested PCR reads, yielding one entry per CDR3 protein. The sample gives 65,000 to 85,000 distinct CDR3 sequences, around 13% of which show up once; around 0.99% is in the top ten.

V usage is TRBV7-6 and J usage is TRBJ2-5; D unclear. Sequenced sample: central memory CD4+ T cells from blood. The source of this sequence is a human donor in good health. The CDR3 region has the DNA TGTGCCAGCAGCCCCCCTCAAGAGACCCAGTACTTC. It specifies CASSPPQETQYF.